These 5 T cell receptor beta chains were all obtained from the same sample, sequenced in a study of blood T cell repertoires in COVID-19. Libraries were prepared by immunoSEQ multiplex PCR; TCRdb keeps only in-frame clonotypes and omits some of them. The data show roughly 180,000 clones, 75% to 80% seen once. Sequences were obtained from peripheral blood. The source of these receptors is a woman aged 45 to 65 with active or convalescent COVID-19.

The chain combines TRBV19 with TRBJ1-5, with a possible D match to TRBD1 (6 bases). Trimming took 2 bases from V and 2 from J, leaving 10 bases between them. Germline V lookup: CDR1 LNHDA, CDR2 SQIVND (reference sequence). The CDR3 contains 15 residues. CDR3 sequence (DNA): TGTGCCAGTAGTATAACACAGGGAGGCAATCAGCCCCAGCATTTT. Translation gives CASSITQGGNQPQHF.

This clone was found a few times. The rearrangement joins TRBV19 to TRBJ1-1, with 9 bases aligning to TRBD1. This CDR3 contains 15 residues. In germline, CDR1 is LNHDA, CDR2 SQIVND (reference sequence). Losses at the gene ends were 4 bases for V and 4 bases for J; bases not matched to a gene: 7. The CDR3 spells CASSTSGTGFTEAFF. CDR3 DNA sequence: TGTGCCAGTAGTACCTCCGGGACAGGGTTCACTGAAGCTTTCTTT.

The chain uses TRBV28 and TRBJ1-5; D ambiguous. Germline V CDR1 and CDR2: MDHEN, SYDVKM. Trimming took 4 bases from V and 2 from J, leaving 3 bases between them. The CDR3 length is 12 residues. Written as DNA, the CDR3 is TGTGCCAGCAGTTCAGGCAATCAGCCCCAGCATTTT. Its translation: CASSSGNQPQHF. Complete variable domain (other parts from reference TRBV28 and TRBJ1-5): DVKVTQSSRYLVKRTGEKVFLECVQDMDHENMFWYRQDPGLGLRLIYFSYDVKMKEKGDIPEGYSVSREKKERFSLILESASTNQTSMYLCASSSGNQPQHFGDGTRLSIL.

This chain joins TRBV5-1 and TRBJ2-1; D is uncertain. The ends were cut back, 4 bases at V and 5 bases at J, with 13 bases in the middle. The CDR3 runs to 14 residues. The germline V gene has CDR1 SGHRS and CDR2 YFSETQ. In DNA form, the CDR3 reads TGCGCCAGCAGCCCCGGAGACCACCACAATGAGCAGTTCTTC. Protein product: CASSPGDHHNEQFF.

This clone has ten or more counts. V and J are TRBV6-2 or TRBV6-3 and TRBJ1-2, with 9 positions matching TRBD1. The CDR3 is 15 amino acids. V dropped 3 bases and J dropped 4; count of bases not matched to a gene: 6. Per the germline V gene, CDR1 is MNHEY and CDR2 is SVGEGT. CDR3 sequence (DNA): TGTGCCAGCAGTTATCCGGGACAGGGAGGCTATGGCTACACCTTC. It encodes CASSYPGQGGYGYTF.